The 22 T cell receptor beta chains reported below all come from one sample, sequenced in a study of beta chain features in type 1 diabetes. Sequencing targeted expressed TCRB transcripts, as all isolated RNA had been reverse transcribed. The data were produced by immunoSEQ multiplex PCR, yet TCRdb's version contains in-frame clones alone and is incomplete. The sample lists some 230,000 clones; around 10% were seen once. Sequencing input: naive CD4+ T cells from blood. The receptors shown here come from a woman between 18 and 30 years old in good health.

This clone was seen a handful of times. The V call is TRBV18, the J call TRBJ2-1, with 13 bases identical to TRBD2. V trimming: 8 bases; J trimming: 8 bases; junction bases outside the gene matches: 12. CDR3 length: 16 amino acids. Germline V gene sequence: CDR1 KGHSH, CDR2 LQKENI. CDR3 in amino acids: CASTSTSGRARDEQFF. CDR3 nucleotide sequence: TGTGCCAGCACCAGTACTAGCGGGAGGGCCCGCGATGAGCAGTTCTTC.

The sample holds a few counts of this clone. The chain is built from TRBV30 and TRBJ2-6; D is unclear. This CDR3 has 17 residues. V gave up 1 base and J gave up 0 bases, with 13 bases separating them. Germline lookup yields CDR1 GTSNPN and CDR2 SVGIG (reference sequence). CDR3 region: CAWSGAGSGSGANVLTF. The CDR3 bases are TGTGCCTGGAGTGGGGCCGGCAGTGGCTCTGGGGCCAACGTCCTGACTTTC.

The sample holds a few counts of this clone. This rearrangement joins TRBV7-6 to TRBJ2-2, with 7 bases aligning to TRBD1. The J segment lost 1 base and the V segment lost 2 bases, leaving 10 bases of the junction unmatched. The CDR3 totals 18 residues. Germline CDR1 SGHVS, CDR2 FNYEAQ. This CDR3 is CASSLTSGQLLNTGELFF. CDR3 nucleotides: TGTGCCAGCAGCTTAACCTCGGGACAGCTATTGAACACCGGGGAGCTGTTTTTT.

This rearrangement joins TRBV5-6 to TRBJ2-7; 8 nucleotides line up with TRBD1. The CDR3 is made up of 14 amino acids. The germline CDR1 and CDR2 sequences are SGHDT and YYEEEE. Trimming took 3 bases from V and 4 from J; bases not matched to a gene: 6. CDR3 in DNA: TGTGCCAGCAGCTCTGACAGGGGTGGGTACGAGCAGTACTTC. Translation gives CASSSDRGGYEQYF.

A few counts support this clone. The chain carries TRBV2 and TRBJ2-2; possibly TRBD2 for D (6 bases). The length of the CDR3 is 15 residues. The V end lost 9 bases, the J end lost 4 bases, and 18 bases lay between the germline ends. Germline CDR1 SNHLY, CDR2 FYNNEI. The CDR3 protein is CASSGGAGSTGELFF. CDR3 DNA sequence: TGTGCCAGTTCAGGAGGGGCTGGGAGCACCGGGGAGCTGTTTTTT.

This chain's CDR3 is CASSRSGTGGSPLHF. In DNA, the CDR3 is TGTGCCAGCAGCCGGTCAGGGACAGGGGGCTCACCCCTCCACTTT. The rearrangement uses TRBV7-2 and TRBJ1-6; 12 nucleotides line up with TRBD1. The ends lost 5 bases at V and 10 bases at J; junction bases unmatched: 6. Germline V gene data show CDR1 as SGHTA and CDR2 as FQGNSA. The CDR3 runs to 15 residues.

In this sample, this clone turned up a few times. This chain uses TRBV2 with TRBJ2-1, with D unclear. The germline V and J ends were trimmed by 5 bases and 10 bases, with 12 bases remaining between them. The germline gives CDR1 SNHLY, CDR2 FYNNEI. The CDR3 is 12 amino acids. CDR3 sequence (DNA): TGTGCCAGCAGTCCTCGGCGGAACGAGCAGTTCTTC. It codes for CASSPRRNEQFF.

Details on this clone: The identical CDR3 is also encoded by other nucleotide sequences in the sample. CDR3: CASSPDRATEAFF. CDR3 bases: TGTGCCAGCTCACCGGACAGGGCCACTGAAGCTTTCTTT. The V gene is TRBV18, the J gene TRBJ1-1, with TRBD1 matching over 8 bases. This CDR3 region has 13 residues. The germline CDR1 and CDR2 sequences are KGHSH and LQKENI. The V gene end was trimmed by 3 bases and the J gene end by 4 bases; junction bases not matched to a gene: 1.

The rearrangement uses TRBV14 and TRBJ2-5, with D tentatively TRBD1 (5 bases). CDR1 and CDR2 from the germline V gene are SGHDN and FVKESK. V was clipped by 4 bases and J by 11 bases, with 17 bases between them. CDR3 size: 13 residues. Written as DNA, the CDR3 is TGTGCCAGCAGCCGGAGCCCACTTTCAGGGCAGTACTTC. Translated, it gives CASSRSPLSGQYF.

The sample holds a few counts of this clone. This chain links TRBV12-5 with TRBJ2-6; D is possibly TRBD2 (5 bases). From germline, CDR1 is LGHNT and CDR2 FRNRAP. The CDR3 has 15 residues. Trimming left V 5 bases short and J 0 bases short, with 8 bases between. CDR3 sequence reads: CASGPGNSGANVLTF. Here the CDR3 DNA reads TGTGCTAGTGGTCCCGGGAACTCTGGGGCCAACGTCCTGACTTTC.

This clone has a handful of counts. V is TRBV5-5 and J is TRBJ2-7; TRBD2 agrees at 7 bases. Germline V gene data show CDR1 as SGHKS and CDR2 as YYEKEE (reference sequence). The V segment lost 1 base and the J segment 3 bases; nucleotides outside the gene matches: 4. This CDR3 has 14 amino acids. The CDR3 region has the DNA TGTGCCAGCAGCTTGCGGCTAGCGGTCTACGAGCAGTACTTC. Its protein is CASSLRLAVYEQYF.

This clone was recorded a few times. The chain has TRBV2 and TRBJ2-3; weak D call: TRBD2 (6 bases). Germline CDR1 SNHLY, CDR2 FYNNEI. Deletions cut 7 bases from V and 1 base from J, with 18 bases between. CDR3 size: 16 residues. CDR3 protein: CASIALGRGGTDTQYF. CDR3 coding DNA: TGTGCCAGCATCGCGCTAGGACGCGGGGGCACAGATACGCAGTATTTT.

The chain recombines TRBV6-5 with TRBJ1-2; tentative D call: TRBD1 (5 bases). The CDR3 has 14 residues. Trimming left V 0 bases short and J 2 bases short, with 7 bases between. CDR1 and CDR2 from the germline V gene are MNHEY and SVGAGI. This CDR3 is CASSYSEGNYGYTF. CDR3 coding DNA: TGTGCCAGCAGTTACTCGGAGGGGAACTATGGCTACACCTTC.

This clone was seen only a few times. The chain uses TRBV5-1 and TRBJ2-3; the match to TRBD1 covers 7 bases. The CDR3 is 15 amino acids. Losses at the gene ends were 0 bases for V and 2 bases for J; bases not matched to a gene: 3. Germline assignment: CDR1 SGHRS and CDR2 YFSETQ. Written as DNA, the CDR3 is TGCGCCAGCAGCTTGGGACAGGGATACACAGATACGCAGTATTTT. The encoded protein is CASSLGQGYTDTQYF.

The chain is built from TRBV20-1 and TRBJ1-1; D gene unclear. The CDR3 is 11 amino acids. CDR1 is DFQATT, CDR2 SNEGSKA, per germline (reference sequence). Between the trimmed V and J ends, which lost 3 bases and 4 bases, there was a span of 6 bases. The CDR3 here is CSARSGTEAFF. Written as DNA, the CDR3 is TGCAGTGCTAGGTCGGGCACTGAAGCTTTCTTT.

This clone came up a few times. The rearrangement uses TRBV19 and TRBJ2-1, with a weak D call TRBD1 (5 bases). V shed 1 base and J shed 8 bases, with 9 bases lying between them. CDR1 and CDR2 from the germline V gene are LNHDA and SQIVND (reference sequence). The CDR3 covers 13 residues. For the CDR3, the DNA is TGTGCCAGTAGTATAGGCAGGGTCGATGAGCAGTTCTTC. Its protein is CASSIGRVDEQFF. Full variable domain (missing parts from reference TRBV19 and TRBJ2-1): DGGITQSPKYLFRKEGQNVTLSCEQNLNHDAMYWYRQDPGQGLRLIYYSQIVNDFQKGDIAEGYSVSREKKESFPLTVTSAQKNPTAFYLCASSIGRVDEQFFGPGTRLTVL.

This clone was detected only a few times. The chain recombines TRBV6-6 with TRBJ2-7; 8 bases map to TRBD1. This CDR3 comprises 13 residues. Germline V gives CDR1 MNHNY, CDR2 SVGAGI (reference sequence). The V segment lost 4 bases and the J segment 3 bases; nucleotides outside the gene matches: 2. CDR3 sequence (DNA): TGTGCCAGCAGTTTGGGACAGGACTACGAGCAGTACTTC. This codes for CASSLGQDYEQYF.

Only a few counts were recorded for this clone. The chain recombines TRBV5-1 with TRBJ2-2, with D maybe TRBD2 (5 bases). This CDR3 spans 14 amino acids. Between the trimmed V and J ends, which lost 5 bases and 1 base, there was a span of 9 bases. The V gene's germline CDR1 is SGHRS and CDR2 YFSETQ. CDR3 residues: CASRGSENTGELFF. CDR3 DNA sequence: TGCGCCAGCAGAGGTAGCGAGAACACCGGGGAGCTGTTTTTT.

The V and J genes are TRBV18 and TRBJ2-7; a weak D match, TRBD1 (7 bases). This CDR3 has 14 residues. V gave up 1 base and J gave up 6 bases, with 13 bases separating them. From germline, CDR1 is KGHSH and CDR2 LQKENI. CDR3 region: CASSPLRGDSEQYF. CDR3 bases: TGTGCCAGCTCACCACTCAGGGGGGACTCCGAGCAGTACTTC.

This clone was counted a few times. For the CDR3, the DNA is TGCGCCAGCAGCTTGTCTCCTACCCTCAATGAGCAGTTCTTC. Its protein product is CASSLSPTLNEQFF. The chain joins TRBV5-1 to TRBJ2-1; D is ambiguous. This CDR3 region has 14 residues. Per the germline V gene, CDR1 is SGHRS and CDR2 is YFSETQ. V dropped 1 base and J dropped 6 bases, with 11 bases sitting between them.

This chain links TRBV30 with TRBJ2-2, with 7 bases that match TRBD1. Germline V gene lookup returns CDR1 GTSNPN and CDR2 SVGIG (reference sequence). This CDR3 region has 16 residues. J was trimmed by 1 base and V by 3 bases; bases with no gene match: 8. DNA of the CDR3: TGTGCCTGGAGGACGTTGACAGGGCGGAACACCGGGGAGCTGTTTTTT. It yields the protein CAWRTLTGRNTGELFF.

This chain connects TRBV6-1 to TRBJ1-5; D remains unclear. Germline-derived CDR1 and CDR2 are MNHNS and SASEGT. V was cut by 4 bases and J by 5 bases, with 9 bases left in between. There are 13 residues in the CDR3. CDR3 nucleotides: TGTGCCAGCAGTGTAAGGAGGGATCAGCCCCAGCATTTT. Its translation is CASSVRRDQPQHF.